This T cell receptor beta chain was retrieved from a study of blood T cell repertoires in COVID-19. Original methodology: Amplification with reference gene primers provided the estimates of nucleated cell counts. TCRdb keeps only in-frame clones here, not all; method: immunoSEQ multiplex PCR. V, J and clone size are taken as reported in that table, and D and trimming were inferred from the DNA itself. This sample has about 270,000 clones, with 86% found just once. Trimming took 1 base from V and 0 from J; bases not matched to a gene: 5. Looked up from germline, CDR1 is SNHLY and CDR2 is FYNNEI. The CDR3 contains 18 residues. Those enrolled, adults aged about 18 to 95 years, came from about 24 US areas.

The rearrangement links TRBV2 to TRBJ2-3; 12 bases are shared with TRBD2. The sample taken for sequencing was PBMCs or T cells enriched from blood (not recorded which). This sequence was found in a young man who had recovered from COVID-19. CDR3 in amino acids: CASSEGLAGVISTDTQYF. As DNA, the CDR3 is TGTGCCAGCAGTGAAGGACTAGCGGGAGTCATCAGCACAGATACGCAGTATTTT.